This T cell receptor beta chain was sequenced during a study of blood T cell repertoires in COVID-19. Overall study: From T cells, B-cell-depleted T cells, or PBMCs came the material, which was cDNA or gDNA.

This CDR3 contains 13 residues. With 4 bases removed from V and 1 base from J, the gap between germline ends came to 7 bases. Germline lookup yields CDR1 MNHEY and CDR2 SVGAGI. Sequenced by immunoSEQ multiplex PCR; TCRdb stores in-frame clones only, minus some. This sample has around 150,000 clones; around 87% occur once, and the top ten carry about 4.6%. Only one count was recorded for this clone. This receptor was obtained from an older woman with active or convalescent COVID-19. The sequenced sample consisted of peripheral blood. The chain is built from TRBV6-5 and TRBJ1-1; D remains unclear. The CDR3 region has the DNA TGTGCCAGCAGTTGGCGGGGGAACACTGAAGCTTTCTTT. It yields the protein CASSWRGNTEAFF.